The T cell receptor (beta chain) described here comes from a study of T cells in Graves' hyperthyroidism and ophthalmopathy. With 5 bases clipped from V and 5 bases from J, the junction kept 8 bases outside the gene matches. The germline CDR1 and CDR2 sequences are SGHDN and FVKESK. CDR3 length: 14 residues. RNA transcripts provided the source from which TCR beta CDR3 regions were amplified. A first-round RT-PCR of the TCR CDR3 used the HTBI primer set. TCRdb recomputed calls from the multiplex PCR reads with MiXCR, one row per CDR3 protein. The sample shows approximately 640,000 distinct CDR3 sequences, 45% of them seen only once. This clonotype has more than one count but fewer than ten.

Sample: peripheral blood or thyroid tissue (not recorded which). The chain links TRBV14 to TRBJ2-5; 7 bases match TRBD2. The sequence was obtained from an adult man with Graves' disease, either hyperthyroidism or ophthalmopathy (not recorded which). CDR3 sequence: CASSSAGPPETQYF. Written as DNA, the CDR3 is TGTGCCAGCAGCTCAGCGGGGCCCCCCGAGACCCAGTACTTC.